The 19 T cell receptor beta chains below come from one sample, sequenced in a study of CD4+ T cells in melanoma. This table comes from immunoSEQ multiplex PCR, and its TCRdb copy is limited to in-frame clones, with some not included. Here the sample spans roughly 6,600 clones, about 70% being singletons. Material for sequencing was cells from a culture (not recorded whether cultured in vitro). The origin of the receptors is a human donor with melanoma.

V usage is TRBV4-1 and J usage is TRBJ2-7; 7 bases align to TRBD1. CDR3 size: 15 residues. V was clipped by 1 base and J by 1 base; unmatched bases: 4. Germline V lookup: CDR1 MGHRA, CDR2 YSYEKL. CDR3 nucleotide sequence: TGCGCCAGCAGCCAAGCGGACAGGTTGTCCTACGAGCAGTACTTC. It codes for CASSQADRLSYEQYF.

The chain has TRBV7-2 and TRBJ2-2, with D uncertain. This CDR3 is 12 amino acids long. CDR1 is SGHTA, CDR2 FQGNSA, per germline. Trimming cost V 3 bases and J 5 bases, with 4 bases left between them. The CDR3 protein is CASSFETGELFF. CDR3 coding DNA: TGTGCCAGCAGCTTTGAGACCGGGGAGCTGTTTTTT.

The genes are TRBV18 and TRBJ1-5; D remains unclear. Trimming removed 2 bases at V and 1 base at J, with 3 bases between. There are 13 residues in the CDR3. Per the germline V gene, CDR1 is KGHSH and CDR2 is LQKENI. Here the CDR3 DNA reads TGTGCCAGCTCACCAGGGAGCAATCAGCCCCAGCATTTT. Its translation is CASSPGSNQPQHF.

The V and J genes are TRBV18 and TRBJ2-4, with 8 bases fitting TRBD1. Germline lookup yields CDR1 KGHSH and CDR2 LQKENI. CDR3 length: 17 amino acids. V lost 2 bases, J lost 1 base, and 7 bases stayed unmatched. CDR3 coding DNA: TGTGCCAGCTCACCAACTCGACAGGGGACTGCCAAAAACATTCAGTACTTC. This codes for CASSPTRQGTAKNIQYF.

J is TRBJ2-7 and V is TRBV2; a weak D match, TRBD2 (5 bases). The CDR3 is 12 residues long. Trimming left V 1 base short and J 6 bases short, with 7 bases between. Germline V lookup: CDR1 SNHLY, CDR2 FYNNEI. In DNA, the CDR3 is TGTGCCAGCAGTGAAGAGGCGGGCGAGCAGTACTTC. Protein sequence: CASSEEAGEQYF.

The chain links TRBV19 to TRBJ1-3, with 7 positions matching TRBD1. The junction had 8 bases not matched to a gene; V was cut back by 6 bases and J by 0 bases. Germline V gene sequence: CDR1 LNHDA, CDR2 SQIVND (reference sequence). This CDR3 has 16 residues. The CDR3 reads CASRTPGQFSGNTIYF. The CDR3 region has the DNA TGTGCCAGTAGGACTCCGGGACAGTTCTCTGGAAACACCATATATTTT.

This rearrangement joins TRBV28 to TRBJ2-7; 9 bases fit TRBD1. Germline trimming cut 3 bases from V and 5 bases from J; bases unmatched to any gene: 11. The CDR3 spans 16 residues. From germline, CDR1 is MDHEN and CDR2 SYDVKM. The CDR3 protein is CASSFRGGTGTHEQYF. CDR3 nucleotide sequence: TGTGCCAGCAGTTTTAGGGGGGGGACAGGGACTCACGAGCAGTACTTC.

The gene calls are TRBV3-1 (or the pseudogene TRBV3-2) and TRBJ2-2, with D maybe TRBD2 (5 bases). CDR3 length: 21 amino acids. Per the germline V gene, CDR1 is LGHDT and CDR2 is YNNKEL (reference sequence). Deletions cut 0 bases from V and 1 base from J, with 24 bases between. CDR3 loop: CASSQELRDSEIPKNTGELFF. The CDR3 DNA sequence: TGTGCCAGCAGCCAAGAGCTCCGGGATTCAGAGATCCCGAAGAACACCGGGGAGCTGTTTTTT.

V gene TRBV7-9 combines with J gene TRBJ1-1, with unresolved D. Trimming cost V 4 bases and J 1 base, with 13 bases left between them. Germline values: CDR1 SEHNR, CDR2 FQNEAQ (reference sequence). CDR3 size: 15 residues. CDR3 sequence (DNA): TGTGCCAGCAGCTCGACCCGCGGGCCGAACACTGAAGCTTTCTTT. Translating it yields CASSSTRGPNTEAFF.

Sample share makes this clone large. This sequence joins TRBV7-9 and TRBJ1-6, with TRBD1 matching 7 bases. The CDR3 spans 14 residues. CDR1 is SEHNR and CDR2 is FQNEAQ in the germline V gene (reference sequence). J lost 7 bases, V lost 5 bases, and 5 bases had no gene match. The CDR3 bases are TGTGCCAGCAGCGCGACAGGGCGAAATTCACCCCTCCACTTT. Translated: CASSATGRNSPLHF.

This sequence joins TRBV7-9 and TRBJ2-7, with TRBD2 as a possible D gene (6 bases). The V gene lost 5 bases and the J gene lost 0 bases, with 11 bases spanning the gap. The CDR3 has 14 amino acids. CDR1 is SEHNR and CDR2 is FQNEAQ in the germline V gene (reference sequence). The CDR3 loop is CASSTGTPSYEQYF. CDR3 nucleotides: TGTGCCAGCAGCACCGGGACTCCCTCCTACGAGCAGTACTTC.

The V and J genes are TRBV9 and TRBJ1-6; no clear D. Trimming cost V 2 bases and J 6 bases, with 6 bases left between them. The germline gives CDR1 SGDLS, CDR2 YYNGEE. CDR3 length equals 13 residues. The CDR3 nucleotides are TGTGCCAGCAGCGTGGGAGCTAATTCACCCCTCCACTTT. Encoded protein: CASSVGANSPLHF. The complete variable domain, with remaining parts taken from reference TRBV9 and TRBJ1-6, reads DSGVTQTPKHLITATGQRVTLRCSPRSGDLSVYWYQQSLDQGLQFLIQYYNGEERAKGNILERFSAQQFPDLHSELNLSSLELGDSALYFCASSVGANSPLHFGNGTRLTVT.

This clone showed up just once. The chain carries TRBV27 and TRBJ2-1; possibly TRBD1 for D (6 bases). Per the germline V gene, CDR1 is MNHEY and CDR2 is SMNVEV (reference sequence). This CDR3 has 12 residues. V lost 3 bases, J lost 6 bases, and 6 bases lay in between. The CDR3 here is CASSLTGNEQFF. In DNA form, the CDR3 reads TGTGCCAGCAGTTTGACAGGCAATGAGCAGTTCTTC.

In this sample, this clone turned up a few times. The chain recombines TRBV3-1 (or the pseudogene TRBV3-2) with TRBJ2-7; 8 bases match TRBD1. V dropped 1 base and J dropped 1; count of bases not matched to a gene: 6. This CDR3 comprises 16 residues. CDR1 and CDR2 (germline): LGHDT, YNNKEL (reference sequence). The CDR3 nucleotides are TGTGCCAGCAGCCAAGCCGGACAGGGTGCATCCTACGAGCAGTACTTC. It encodes CASSQAGQGASYEQYF.

The J gene is TRBJ2-3, the V gene TRBV30; 10 nucleotides agree with TRBD1. The CDR3 extends over 14 amino acids. The V and J ends lost 5 bases and 8 bases, in that order; junction bases with no gene match: 10. Germline assignment: CDR1 GTSNPN and CDR2 SVGIG (reference sequence). The CDR3 DNA reads TGTGCCTGGGCTCGGGACAGGGGTGAAAGTACGCAGTATTTT. As protein: CAWARDRGESTQYF.

Concerning this clone itself: Being one base from a much bigger clone, this may be a read error. This sequence joins TRBV9 and TRBJ2-3, with D maybe TRBD1 (5 bases). The CDR3 length is 17 residues. Germline V gene sequence: CDR1 SGDLS, CDR2 YYNGEE. V was shortened by 3 bases and J by 2 bases, with 19 bases between the two germline ends. For the CDR3, the DNA is TGTGCCAGCAGCGCCCAAACAGGTAATAGTCCCACAGATACGCAGTATTTT. Encoded protein: CASSAQTGNSPTDTQYF.

The chain recombines TRBV28 with TRBJ1-1, with D possibly TRBD1 on 5 matching bases. CDR3 length: 16 amino acids. V shed 7 bases and J shed 1 base, with 19 bases lying between them. Germline V gene lookup returns CDR1 MDHEN and CDR2 SYDVKM. The CDR3 sequence is CASTHSFRGGNTEAFF. The CDR3 nucleotides are TGTGCCAGCACTCATTCGTTTAGGGGAGGGAACACTGAAGCTTTCTTT.

The chain employs TRBV19 and TRBJ2-7; 9 bases agree with TRBD1. This CDR3 has 12 residues. With V trimmed by 9 bases and J by 6 bases, 6 bases remained unmatched. Germline V gives CDR1 LNHDA, CDR2 SQIVND (reference sequence). The CDR3 reads CASKGQGFEQYF. CDR3 sequence (DNA): TGTGCCAGCAAAGGACAGGGGTTCGAGCAGTACTTC.

The chain employs TRBV6-2 or TRBV6-3 and TRBJ1-6; weak D call: TRBD1 (6 bases). This CDR3 contains 14 residues. The V gene lost 2 bases and the J gene lost 7 bases, with 9 bases spanning the gap. CDR1 and CDR2 (germline): MNHEY, SVGEGT. CDR3 residues: CASSYTGRNSPLHF. CDR3 sequence (DNA): TGTGCCAGCAGTTACACAGGGCGAAATTCACCCCTCCACTTT.